Each of the 30 T cell receptor beta chains below was sequenced from the same sample in a study of blood T cell repertoires in COVID-19. TCRdb keeps only in-frame clones here, not all; method: immunoSEQ multiplex PCR. The table has some 300,000 clones, about 90% seen once. Sample: peripheral blood. The origin of the receptors is a woman aged 50 to 65 with COVID-19, enrolled during active disease.

The chain uses TRBV7-9 and TRBJ1-1; D remains ambiguous. This CDR3 has 14 residues. Trimming cost V 5 bases and J 6 bases, with 16 bases left between them. From germline, CDR1 is SEHNR and CDR2 FQNEAQ (reference sequence). CDR3 bases: TGTGCCAGCAGCGCCGGACTTCGTGGGGCTGAAGCTTTCTTT. Protein: CASSAGLRGAEAFF.

V and J are TRBV3-1 (or the pseudogene TRBV3-2) and TRBJ1-6; the D is unclear. This CDR3 region has 12 residues. Germline values: CDR1 LGHDT, CDR2 YNNKEL (reference sequence). Trimming pared 4 bases from V and 8 bases from J, leaving 6 bases between. The CDR3 spells CASSRQDSPLHF. The CDR3 DNA follows: TGTGCCAGCAGCCGTCAGGATTCACCCCTCCACTTT.

The chain links TRBV19 to TRBJ1-3; D gene unclear. The V gene lost 10 bases and the J gene lost 3 bases, with 13 bases spanning the gap. Per the germline V gene, CDR1 is LNHDA and CDR2 is SQIVND (reference sequence). The CDR3 runs to 13 residues. Written as DNA, the CDR3 is TGTGCCACCATGGAGGGATTTGGAAACACCATATATTTT. This codes for CATMEGFGNTIYF.

CDR3 in DNA: TGCGCCAGCAGCCCAGGGCAGTACAATGAGCAGTTCTTC. It translates to CASSPGQYNEQFF. The chain is built from TRBV4-1 and TRBJ2-1; D might be TRBD1 (5 bases). The CDR3 totals 13 residues. CDR1 and CDR2 (germline): MGHRA, YSYEKL. V was cut by 4 bases and J by 4 bases, with 8 bases left in between.

This chain uses TRBV4-1 with TRBJ2-1; TRBD2 agrees at 10 bases. The CDR3 is 16 amino acids. V dropped 1 base and J dropped 8; count of bases not matched to a gene: 8. Germline CDR1 MGHRA, CDR2 YSYEKL. Here the CDR3 reads CASSQVASGSWDEQFF. CDR3 sequence (DNA): TGCGCCAGCAGCCAAGTCGCTAGCGGGAGTTGGGATGAGCAGTTCTTC.

V and J are TRBV11-2 and TRBJ2-3; 8 nucleotides line up with TRBD1. This CDR3 is built from 17 residues. Germline-derived CDR1 and CDR2 are SGHAT and FQNNGV. Unmatched junction bases numbered 7, after V lost 1 base and J lost 1 base. CDR3 nucleotide sequence: TGTGCCAGCAGCTTAGTAGGGCAGGGGGCTCGCACAGATACGCAGTATTTT. Its translation: CASSLVGQGARTDTQYF.

V and J are TRBV10-3 and TRBJ1-1, with D unclear. CDR1 is ENHRY and CDR2 is SYGVKD in the germline V gene. V lost 3 bases and J 11 bases, leaving 13 bases between the germline ends. The length of the CDR3 is 12 residues. CDR3 nucleotides: TGTGCCATCAGTGATATGGGGAGGTTCGCTTTCTTT. Protein sequence: CAISDMGRFAFF.

The V and J genes are TRBV20-1 and TRBJ2-1; TRBD2 matches 9 bases. The CDR3 contains 17 residues. CDR1 is DFQATT, CDR2 SNEGSKA, per germline (reference sequence). V shed 3 bases and J 7 bases; nucleotides not matched to a gene: 16. CDR3 loop: CSASRGGRATGRNEQFF. The CDR3 nucleotides read TGCAGTGCTAGTCGGGGCGGGAGGGCCACGGGGAGGAATGAGCAGTTCTTC.

This rearrangement joins TRBV5-6 to TRBJ1-1, with TRBD1 matching 9 bases. V lost 4 bases and J lost 7; bases outside the gene matches: 14. Germline CDR1 is SGHDT and CDR2 is YYEEEE. The CDR3 contains 16 residues. The CDR3 here is CASSVVGQGQRIEAFF. CDR3 coding DNA: TGTGCCAGCAGCGTCGTGGGACAGGGCCAAAGGATTGAAGCTTTCTTT. The whole variable domain, filled in from reference TRBV5-6 and TRBJ1-1, reads DAGVTQSPTHLIKTRGQQVTLRCSPKSGHDTVSWYQQALGQGPQFIFQYYEEEERQRGNFPDRFSGHQFPNYSSELNVNALLLGDSALYLCASSVVGQGQRIEAFFGQGTRLTVV.

In DNA, the CDR3 is TGCGCCAGCAGCTTGCCTACTAGCGTTACCTACGAGCAGTACTTC. Amino acid sequence: CASSLPTSVTYEQYF. The gene calls are TRBV5-1 and TRBJ2-7; TRBD2 matches 7 bases. The CDR3 length is 15 residues. Germline-derived CDR1 and CDR2 are SGHRS and YFSETQ. Trimming at V came to 1 base and at J to 2 bases, leaving 6 bases not matched to a gene.

This chain links TRBV7-8 with TRBJ2-7; 10 bases align to TRBD1. This CDR3 is built from 18 residues. From germline, CDR1 is SGHVS and CDR2 FQNEAQ. Trimming took 3 bases from V and 2 from J; bases not matched to a gene: 13. The CDR3 coding sequence is TGTGCCAGCAGCTTGACAGGGGGCGCGAAACTAGTCGCCTACGAGCAGTACTTC. This gives the protein CASSLTGGAKLVAYEQYF.

The chain links TRBV7-3 to TRBJ2-1; 7 positions agree with TRBD1. Germline assignment: CDR1 SGHTA and CDR2 FQGTGA. The CDR3 has 13 amino acids. V lost 5 bases, J lost 4 bases, and 2 bases stayed unmatched. The CDR3 sequence: CASSLGQYNEQFF. As DNA, the CDR3 is TGTGCCAGCAGCCTGGGACAGTACAATGAGCAGTTCTTC. The full variable domain, in which reference TRBV7-3 and TRBJ2-1 provide the parts outside the CDR3, is GAGVSQTPSNKVTEKGKYVELRCDPISGHTALYWYRQSLGQGPEFLIYFQGTGAADDSGLPNDRFFAVRPEGSVSTLKIQRTERGDSAVYLCASSLGQYNEQFFGPGTRLTVL.

This clone has just one count. The rearrangement uses TRBV11-3 and TRBJ1-2; TRBD1 might be the D (5 bases). Germline CDR1 and CDR2: SGHNT and YENEEA. This CDR3 has 14 residues. Trimming shortened V by 1 base and J by 2 bases, and 8 bases separated the two germline ends. In nucleotides, the CDR3 is TGTGCCAGCAGCTTAGCACCAGGGAACTATGGCTACACCTTC. This translates into CASSLAPGNYGYTF.

V is TRBV6-5 and J is TRBJ2-7; no reliable D call. The CDR3 runs 13 residues. The ends were cut back, 8 bases at V and 2 bases at J, with 13 bases in the middle. Looked up from germline, CDR1 is MNHEY and CDR2 is SVGAGI. Here the CDR3 DNA reads TGTGCCAGCCGATGGAAACAGACCTACGAGCAGTACTTC. It codes for CASRWKQTYEQYF.

The rearrangement links TRBV21-1 to TRBJ2-5; the table's D call, TRBD2, has no DNA check behind it. TRBV21-1 is listed as a pseudogene. The CDR3 covers 18 residues. CDR3 nucleotide sequence: TGTGCCAGCAGCAAAGGGGCGGGACTAGCGGGAAATCAAGAGACCCAGTACTTC. Protein: CASSKGAGLAGNQETQYF.

The gene calls are TRBV7-2 and TRBJ2-2; tentative D call: TRBD1 (6 bases). Germline values: CDR1 SGHTA, CDR2 FQGNSA. V was cut by 2 bases and J by 3 bases, with 16 bases left in between. This CDR3 spans 17 amino acids. CDR3 residues: CASSLTLAQGYTGELFF. The CDR3 nucleotides are TGTGCCAGCAGCTTAACGTTGGCGCAGGGGTACACCGGGGAGCTGTTTTTT.

The V call is TRBV30, the J call TRBJ1-2, with no clear D. The V and J ends lost 2 bases and 7 bases respectively, with 8 bases between them. Germline lookup yields CDR1 GTSNPN and CDR2 SVGIG (reference sequence). The CDR3 has 11 amino acids. CDR3 region: CAWSWEGGYTF. As DNA, the CDR3 is TGTGCCTGGAGTTGGGAGGGTGGCTACACCTTC.

The chain employs TRBV5-1 and TRBJ2-1; no firm D call. This CDR3 is 15 amino acids long. V dropped 0 bases and J dropped 0 bases, with 7 bases sitting between them. Germline V gives CDR1 SGHRS, CDR2 YFSETQ. CDR3 in amino acids: CASSLVPGSYNEQFF. DNA of the CDR3: TGCGCCAGCAGCTTGGTCCCCGGCTCCTACAATGAGCAGTTCTTC.

The gene calls are TRBV18 and TRBJ1-2; TRBD1 might be the D (5 bases). CDR3 length equals 18 residues. From germline, CDR1 is KGHSH and CDR2 LQKENI. V was clipped by 3 bases and J by 3 bases, with 23 bases between them. The CDR3 sequence: CASSPLGTSTRIDYGYTF. The CDR3 DNA follows: TGTGCCAGCTCACCGTTAGGGACTTCGACGCGAATTGACTATGGCTACACCTTC.

The genes are TRBV2 and TRBJ2-5; no clear D. This CDR3 is built from 11 residues. V lost 4 bases and J lost 4, with 4 bases in between. Germline CDR1 SNHLY, CDR2 FYNNEI. The CDR3 nucleotides read TGTGCCAGCAGTGTCAGAGAGACCCAGTACTTC. Protein product: CASSVRETQYF.

The chain links TRBV19 to TRBJ2-6; 7 positions agree with TRBD2. CDR1 is LNHDA, CDR2 SQIVND, per germline (reference sequence). Trimming at V came to 2 bases and at J to 2 bases, leaving 6 bases not matched to a gene. The CDR3 length is 17 residues. This CDR3 is CASSISAGATGANVLTF. In nucleotides, the CDR3 is TGTGCCAGTAGTATAAGTGCGGGAGCTACTGGGGCCAACGTCCTGACTTTC.

The rearrangement joins TRBV24-1 to TRBJ2-5; 9 bases fit TRBD2. The length of the CDR3 is 15 residues. Germline-derived CDR1 and CDR2 are KGHDR and SFDVKD. V shed 4 bases and J 3 bases; nucleotides not matched to a gene: 5. CDR3 amino acids: CATSEPLAGKETQYF. In nucleotides, the CDR3 is TGTGCCACCAGTGAACCGCTAGCGGGGAAAGAGACCCAGTACTTC.

V gene TRBV30 combines with J gene TRBJ2-4; D not certain. The V end lost 0 bases, the J end lost 1 base, and 22 bases lay between the germline ends. This CDR3 comprises 19 residues. Germline V lookup: CDR1 GTSNPN, CDR2 SVGIG (reference sequence). CDR3 in amino acids: CAWSVGQLPTTAAKNIQYF. The CDR3, as DNA: TGTGCCTGGAGTGTTGGGCAGCTACCTACCACGGCCGCCAAAAACATTCAGTACTTC.

The V and J genes are TRBV19 and TRBJ2-1, with 10 bases identical to TRBD2. The trim removed 7 bases at V and 8 bases at J, leaving 8 bases unmatched. CDR1 LNHDA and CDR2 SQIVND come from the germline V gene (reference sequence). CDR3 length: 14 amino acids. The CDR3 is CASNPSGSYYEQFF. The CDR3 DNA follows: TGTGCCAGTAACCCTAGCGGGAGTTACTATGAGCAGTTCTTC.

Here the CDR3 DNA reads TGCAGCGTGGTGACTAGCGGGAGGGACGGGGAGCTGTTTTTT. Translation gives CSVVTSGRDGELFF. V and J are TRBV29-1 and TRBJ2-2; 14 bases fit TRBD2. Germline V CDR1 and CDR2: SQVTM, ANQGSEA. After removal of 6 bases from V and 7 bases from J, the junction contained 4 bases not matched to a gene. This CDR3 contains 14 residues.

V usage is TRBV11-2 and J usage is TRBJ2-1; 10 positions match TRBD1. This CDR3 is built from 14 residues. From germline, CDR1 is SGHAT and CDR2 FQNNGV. V shed 4 bases, J shed 8 bases, and the junction held 5 bases outside the gene matches. CDR3 coding DNA: TGTGCCAGCAGCTATCGACAGGGGGCGGATGAGCAGTTCTTC. It encodes CASSYRQGADEQFF.

The chain joins TRBV14 to TRBJ2-7; maybe TRBD1 (6 bases). The germline V gene encodes CDR1 SGHDN and CDR2 FVKESK. CDR3 length: 16 amino acids. V dropped 0 bases and J dropped 2 bases, with 14 bases sitting between them. Here the CDR3 reads CASSQDMGAPTYEQYF. As DNA, the CDR3 is TGTGCCAGCAGCCAAGACATGGGGGCGCCGACCTACGAGCAGTACTTC.

This clone came up once. The V call is TRBV4-2, the J call TRBJ2-2, with TRBD2 identical over 11 bases. Unmatched junction bases numbered 7, after V lost 7 bases and J lost 6 bases. Germline CDR1 reads LGHNA; CDR2 reads YNFKEQ. There are 15 residues in the CDR3. CDR3: CASTLGSGRAGELFF. The CDR3 DNA reads TGTGCCAGCACCCTGGGTAGCGGGAGGGCCGGGGAGCTGTTTTTT.

V and J are TRBV11-3 and TRBJ2-2, with D uncertain. The germline gives CDR1 SGHNT, CDR2 YENEEA. This CDR3 spans 12 amino acids. The V end was cut by 1 base, the J end by 8 bases, with 5 bases between. For the CDR3, the DNA is TGTGCCAGCAGCTTAGGCGAGGGGGAGCTGTTTTTT. Its protein is CASSLGEGELFF.

The chain carries TRBV27 and TRBJ1-2; weak D call: TRBD1 (6 bases). Trimming pared 5 bases from V and 3 bases from J, leaving 13 bases between. Germline loops: CDR1 MNHEY, CDR2 SMNVEV (reference sequence). The CDR3 spans 14 residues. The CDR3 spells CASSPWTADYGYTF. The CDR3 DNA reads as TGTGCCAGCAGTCCATGGACAGCCGACTATGGCTACACCTTC.